The 7 T cell receptor beta chains presented below share a single source sample, sequenced in a study of cytotoxic CD8 clonotypes in ibrutinib-treated CLL. Only in-frame clones appear in the TCRdb table, and some are missing; sequencing was by immunoSEQ multiplex PCR. The table shows over 100,000 clones, with approximately 85% occurring only once. The sample was PBMCs, taken after 24 months of ibrutinib treatment. These receptors originate from a human donor with chronic lymphocytic leukemia.

The chain combines TRBV7-2 with TRBJ2-3; 11 nucleotides match TRBD2. Germline V gene lookup returns CDR1 SGHTA and CDR2 FQGNSA. This CDR3 is 17 amino acids long. V trimming: 5 bases; J trimming: 2 bases; junction bases outside the gene matches: 9. CDR3 sequence: CASSPSRLAGTTDTQYF. The DNA of the CDR3 is TGTGCCAGCAGCCCGTCCCGACTAGCGGGGACCACAGATACGCAGTATTTT.

The rearrangement joins TRBV5-1 to TRBJ1-1, with D tentatively TRBD1 (5 bases). CDR1 is SGHRS, CDR2 YFSETQ, per germline. V shed 0 bases and J shed 2 bases, with 11 bases lying between them. The CDR3 contains 15 residues. In nucleotides, the CDR3 is TGCGCCAGCAGCTTGGAAGGCAGGGCCAACACTGAAGCTTTCTTT. It codes for CASSLEGRANTEAFF.

The rearrangement uses TRBV18 and TRBJ2-7; D remains ambiguous. Germline values: CDR1 KGHSH, CDR2 LQKENI. The CDR3 has 15 amino acids. The V end was cut by 3 bases, the J end by 3 bases, with 15 bases between. CDR3 loop: CASSPRPGTDYEQYF. In DNA, the CDR3 is TGTGCCAGCTCACCCCGGCCCGGAACAGACTACGAGCAGTACTTC.

This chain's CDR3 is CASSQGAGNTIYF. In nucleotides, the CDR3 is TGCGCCAGCAGCCAAGGGGCCGGAAACACCATATATTTT. The V gene is TRBV4-1, the J gene TRBJ1-3; the D is unclear. The CDR3 runs 13 residues. The germline gives CDR1 MGHRA, CDR2 YSYEKL. V dropped 1 base and J dropped 4 bases, with 5 bases sitting between them.

V usage is TRBV28 and J usage is TRBJ1-2, with D unclear. V was clipped by 4 bases and J by 7 bases, with 10 bases between them. This CDR3 has 12 residues. CDR1 MDHEN and CDR2 SYDVKM come from the germline V gene. The CDR3 nucleotides read TGTGCCAGCAGTTATGGAGAGGGTGGCTACACCTTC. Translated, it gives CASSYGEGGYTF.

This clone has just one count. This rearrangement joins TRBV7-2 to TRBJ1-1; 8 bases agree with TRBD1. The germline CDR1 and CDR2 sequences are SGHTA and FQGNSA. J gave up 4 bases and V 2 bases, and 9 bases lay outside the gene matches. There are 16 residues in the CDR3. As DNA, the CDR3 is TGTGCCAGCAGCTTAATGGGGCAGGGGGCTGGCACTGAAGCTTTCTTT. Translation gives CASSLMGQGAGTEAFF.

V usage is TRBV14 and J usage is TRBJ2-7; 8 bases line up with TRBD2. The CDR3 runs 13 residues. Trimming took 5 bases from V and 4 from J; bases not matched to a gene: 4. Germline V CDR1 and CDR2: SGHDN, FVKESK. The CDR3 sequence is CASSLGLVYEQYF. In DNA form, the CDR3 reads TGTGCCAGCAGCTTGGGACTAGTGTACGAGCAGTACTTC.